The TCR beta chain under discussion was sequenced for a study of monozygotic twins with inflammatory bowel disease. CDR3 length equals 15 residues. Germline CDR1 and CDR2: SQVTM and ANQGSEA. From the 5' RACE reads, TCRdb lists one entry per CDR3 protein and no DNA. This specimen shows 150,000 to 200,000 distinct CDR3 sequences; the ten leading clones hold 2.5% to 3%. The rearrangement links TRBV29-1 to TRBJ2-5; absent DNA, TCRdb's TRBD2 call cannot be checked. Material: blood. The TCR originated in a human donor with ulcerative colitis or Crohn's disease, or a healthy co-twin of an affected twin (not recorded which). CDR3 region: CSSLRAKTGTETQYF.